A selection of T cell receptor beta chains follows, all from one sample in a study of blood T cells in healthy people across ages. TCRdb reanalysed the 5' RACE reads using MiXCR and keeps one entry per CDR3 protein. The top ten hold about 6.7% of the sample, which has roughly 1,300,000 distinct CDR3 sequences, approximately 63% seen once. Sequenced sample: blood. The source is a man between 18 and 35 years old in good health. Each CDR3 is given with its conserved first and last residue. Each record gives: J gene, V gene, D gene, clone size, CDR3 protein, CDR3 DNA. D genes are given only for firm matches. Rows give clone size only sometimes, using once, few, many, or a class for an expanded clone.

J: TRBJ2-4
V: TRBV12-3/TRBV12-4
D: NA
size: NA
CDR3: CASSFSVLRIQYF
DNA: TGTGCCAGCAGTTTTAGCGTTCTCCGGATTCAGTACTTC

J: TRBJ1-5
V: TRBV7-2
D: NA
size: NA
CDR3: CASSPGVSPQHF
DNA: TGTGCCAGCAGCCCTGGGGTTTCGCCCCAGCATTTT

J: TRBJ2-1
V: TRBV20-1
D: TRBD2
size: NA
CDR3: CSATLAGGRYNEQFF
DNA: TGCAGTGCAACCCTAGCGGGGGGGCGCTACAATGAGCAGTTCTTC

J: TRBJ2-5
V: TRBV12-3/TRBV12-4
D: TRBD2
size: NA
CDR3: CASSLASGDGQYF
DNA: TGTGCCAGCAGCCTGGCAAGCGGGGATGGGCAGTACTTC

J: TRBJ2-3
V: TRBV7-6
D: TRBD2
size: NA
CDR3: CASSPRAGILDTQYF
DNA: TGTGCCAGCAGCCCAAGAGCGGGGATTTTAGATACGCAGTATTTT

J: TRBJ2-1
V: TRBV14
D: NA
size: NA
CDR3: CASSPLAHNEQFF
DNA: TGTGCCAGCAGCCCGTTAGCCCACAATGAGCAGTTCTTC

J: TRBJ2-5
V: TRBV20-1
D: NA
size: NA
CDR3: CSAATGFPSQETQYF
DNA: TGCAGTGCCGCAACAGGGTTCCCCAGCCAAGAGACCCAGTACTTC

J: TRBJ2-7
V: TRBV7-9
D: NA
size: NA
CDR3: CASSPDSGRYEQYF
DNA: TGTGCCAGCAGCCCGGACAGCGGCCGCTACGAGCAGTACTTC

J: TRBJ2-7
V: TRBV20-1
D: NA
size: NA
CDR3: CSAIGGNEQYF
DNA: TGCAGTGCCATCGGAGGAAATGAGCAGTACTTC

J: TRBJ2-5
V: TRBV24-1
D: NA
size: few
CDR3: CATHSGARDEETQYF
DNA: TGTGCCACCCACTCCGGGGCCCGCGATGAGGAGACCCAGTACTTC

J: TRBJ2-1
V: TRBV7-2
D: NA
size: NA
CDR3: CASSPKAVTGEQFF
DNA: TGTGCCAGCAGCCCAAAGGCCGTTACGGGTGAGCAGTTCTTC

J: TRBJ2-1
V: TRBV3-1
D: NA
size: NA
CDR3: CASRQDSGDAYNEQFF
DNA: TGTGCCAGCAGGCAAGATTCGGGGGACGCCTACAATGAGCAGTTCTTC

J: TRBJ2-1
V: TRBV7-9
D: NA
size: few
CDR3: CASSPKGPEEQFF
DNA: TGTGCCAGCAGCCCCAAAGGCCCCGAGGAGCAGTTCTTC

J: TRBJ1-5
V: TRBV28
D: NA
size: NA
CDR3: CASRSQGGLQPQHF
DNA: TGTGCCAGCCGCTCCCAGGGAGGGCTTCAGCCCCAGCATTTT

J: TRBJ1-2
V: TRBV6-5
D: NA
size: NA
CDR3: CASGTPGPRGYTF
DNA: TGTGCCAGCGGCACACCGGGCCCTCGAGGCTACACCTTC

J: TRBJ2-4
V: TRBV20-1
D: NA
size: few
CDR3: CSARLAQWEQYF
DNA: TGCAGTGCTAGACTTGCCCAATGGGAGCAGTACTTC

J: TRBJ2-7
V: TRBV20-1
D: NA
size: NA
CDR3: CSAGDMPYEQYF
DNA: TGCAGTGCGGGGGACATGCCCTACGAGCAGTACTTC

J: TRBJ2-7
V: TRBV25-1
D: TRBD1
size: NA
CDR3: CASSLPGDRDHEQYF
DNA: TGTGCCAGCAGTCTGCCGGGGGACAGGGACCACGAGCAGTACTTC

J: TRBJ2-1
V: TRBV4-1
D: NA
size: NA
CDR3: CASSLRALQGNEQFF
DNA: TGCGCCAGCAGCCTCCGGGCCCTCCAGGGCAATGAGCAGTTCTTC

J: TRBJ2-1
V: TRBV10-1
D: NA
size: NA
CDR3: CASSESGGTEQFF
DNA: TGCGCCAGCAGTGAGTCGGGGGGAACCGAGCAGTTCTTC

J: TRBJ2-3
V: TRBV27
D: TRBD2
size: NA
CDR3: CASSLRAYESGRGVSDTQYF
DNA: TGTGCCAGCAGTTTACGGGCTTACGAATCCGGCCGGGGGGTCTCAGATACGCAGTATTTT

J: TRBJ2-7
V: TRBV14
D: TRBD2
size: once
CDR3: CASSLGLAGASTSYEQYF
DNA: TGTGCCAGCAGCCTGGGACTAGCGGGGGCCTCGACAAGCTACGAGCAGTACTTC

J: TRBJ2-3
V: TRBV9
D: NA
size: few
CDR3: CASNRFTDTQYF
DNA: TGTGCCAGCAACCGATTCACAGATACGCAGTATTTT

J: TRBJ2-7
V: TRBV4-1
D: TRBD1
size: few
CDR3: CASSKTGNEQYF
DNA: TGCGCCAGCAGCAAGACAGGGAACGAGCAGTACTTC

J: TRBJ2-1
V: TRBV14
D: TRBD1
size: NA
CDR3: CATMRQGAYNEQFF
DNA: TGTGCCACTATGAGACAGGGGGCGTACAATGAGCAGTTCTTC

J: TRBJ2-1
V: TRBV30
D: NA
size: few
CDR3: CAWSLGGAGLNEQFF
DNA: TGTGCCTGGAGTTTGGGGGGGGCCGGGTTAAATGAGCAGTTCTTC

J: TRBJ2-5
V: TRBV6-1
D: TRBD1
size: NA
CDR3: CASSELTGHPQETQYF
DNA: TGTGCCAGCAGTGAACTGACAGGGCATCCTCAAGAGACCCAGTACTTC

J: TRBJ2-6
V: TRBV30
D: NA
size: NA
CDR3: CAWIEGSGANVLTF
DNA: TGTGCCTGGATTGAGGGCTCCGGGGCCAACGTCCTGACTTTC

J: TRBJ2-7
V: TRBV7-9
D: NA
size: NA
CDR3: CASSSTGFPLPSYEQYF
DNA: TGTGCCAGCAGCTCAACCGGGTTCCCCCTCCCATCCTACGAGCAGTACTTC

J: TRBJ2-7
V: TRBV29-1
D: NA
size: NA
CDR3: CSVSDGEQYF
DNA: TGCAGCGTATCAGACGGCGAGCAGTACTTC

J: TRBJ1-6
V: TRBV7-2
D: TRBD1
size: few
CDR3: CASSLTGRGNSPLHF
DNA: TGTGCCAGCAGTTTGACAGGGAGGGGGAATTCACCCCTCCACTTT

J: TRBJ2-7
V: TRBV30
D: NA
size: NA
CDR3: CAWSVTSGLDEQYF
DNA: TGTGCCTGGAGTGTGACCAGCGGACTCGACGAGCAGTACTTC

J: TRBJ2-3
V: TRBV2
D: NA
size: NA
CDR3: CASSEVASKQYF
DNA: TGTGCCAGCAGTGAAGTGGCTAGTAAGCAGTATTTT

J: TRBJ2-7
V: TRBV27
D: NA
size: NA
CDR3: CASSPDSSDYSYNEQYF
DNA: TGTGCCAGCAGTCCAGACTCTAGCGACTACTCCTACAATGAGCAGTACTTC

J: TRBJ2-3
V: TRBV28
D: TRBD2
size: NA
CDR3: CASSLMRGGRDTQYF
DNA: TGTGCCAGCAGTTTAATGCGGGGGGGCAGGGATACGCAGTATTTT

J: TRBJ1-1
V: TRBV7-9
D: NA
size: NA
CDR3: CASSSGTYEAFF
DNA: TGTGCCAGCAGCTCCGGGACATATGAAGCTTTCTTT

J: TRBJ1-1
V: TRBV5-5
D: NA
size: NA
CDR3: CASSDPRTEAFF
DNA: TGTGCCAGCAGCGATCCTAGAACTGAAGCTTTCTTT

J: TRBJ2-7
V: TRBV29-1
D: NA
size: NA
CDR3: CSGEIRYEQYF
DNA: TGCAGCGGTGAAATCCGGTACGAGCAGTACTTC

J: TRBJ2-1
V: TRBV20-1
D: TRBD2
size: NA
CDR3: CSARGLAGGREQFF
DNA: TGCAGTGCTAGAGGACTAGCGGGAGGGCGGGAGCAGTTCTTC

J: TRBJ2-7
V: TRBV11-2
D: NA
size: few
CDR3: CASSLGALGYEQYF
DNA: TGTGCCAGCAGCTTAGGAGCCCTGGGCTACGAGCAGTACTTC

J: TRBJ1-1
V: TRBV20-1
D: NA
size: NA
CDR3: CSASAEAFF
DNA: TGCAGTGCTAGTGCTGAAGCTTTCTTT

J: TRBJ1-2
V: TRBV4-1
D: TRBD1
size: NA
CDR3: CASSQGIRQGTANGYTF
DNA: TGCGCCAGCAGCCAAGGCATTAGACAGGGTACGGCGAATGGCTACACCTTC

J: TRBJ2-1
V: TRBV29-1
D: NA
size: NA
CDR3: CSASTATRLASFF
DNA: TGCAGCGCCTCCACCGCGACTAGACTCGCGTCGTTCTTC

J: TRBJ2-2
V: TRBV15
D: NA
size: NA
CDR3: CATSRGRGTGELFF
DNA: TGTGCCACCAGCAGAGGGCGGGGAACCGGGGAGCTGTTTTTT

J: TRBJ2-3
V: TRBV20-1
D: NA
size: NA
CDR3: CSAFALLSGTSTDTQYF
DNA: TGCAGTGCTTTCGCCCTGCTTAGCGGCACTAGCACAGATACGCAGTATTTT

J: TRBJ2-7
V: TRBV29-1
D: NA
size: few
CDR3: CSVVVYPYEQYF
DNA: TGCAGCGTTGTAGTCTATCCCTACGAGCAGTACTTC

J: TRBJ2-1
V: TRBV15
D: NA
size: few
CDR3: CATSRWVEAYNEQFF
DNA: TGTGCCACCAGCCGTTGGGTGGAGGCTTACAATGAGCAGTTCTTC

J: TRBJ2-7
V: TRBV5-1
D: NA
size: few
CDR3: CASSLGLGYSYEQYF
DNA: TGCGCCAGCAGCTTGGGGCTGGGCTACTCCTACGAGCAGTACTTC

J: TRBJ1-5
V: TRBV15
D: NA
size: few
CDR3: CATSRDRRGGQPQHF
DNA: TGTGCCACCAGCAGAGATCGGAGGGGAGGACAGCCCCAGCATTTT

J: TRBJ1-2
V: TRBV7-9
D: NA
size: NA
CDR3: CASSPWDLYGCTF
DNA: TGTGCCAGCAGCCCTTGGGACCTTTATGGCTGCACCTTC

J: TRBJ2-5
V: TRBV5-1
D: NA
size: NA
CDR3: CASSLGGSPQYF
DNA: TGCGCCAGCAGCTTGGGAGGTTCACCCCAGTACTTC

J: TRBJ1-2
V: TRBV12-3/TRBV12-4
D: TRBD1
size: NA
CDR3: CASSLRDRGIGYTF
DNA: TGTGCCAGCAGTCTGAGGGACAGGGGCATAGGCTACACCTTC

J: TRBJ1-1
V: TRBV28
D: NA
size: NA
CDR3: CASIQGGTEAFF
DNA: TGTGCCAGCATCCAAGGTGGCACTGAAGCTTTCTTT

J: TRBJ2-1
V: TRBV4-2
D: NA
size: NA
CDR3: CASSLGGGAGETQFF
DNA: TGTGCCAGCAGTCTAGGGGGAGGGGCCGGGGAGACCCAGTTCTTC

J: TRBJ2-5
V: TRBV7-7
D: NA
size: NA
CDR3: CASSPFPFGHEQYF
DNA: TGTGCCAGCAGCCCGTTCCCCTTCGGACATGAGCAGTACTTC